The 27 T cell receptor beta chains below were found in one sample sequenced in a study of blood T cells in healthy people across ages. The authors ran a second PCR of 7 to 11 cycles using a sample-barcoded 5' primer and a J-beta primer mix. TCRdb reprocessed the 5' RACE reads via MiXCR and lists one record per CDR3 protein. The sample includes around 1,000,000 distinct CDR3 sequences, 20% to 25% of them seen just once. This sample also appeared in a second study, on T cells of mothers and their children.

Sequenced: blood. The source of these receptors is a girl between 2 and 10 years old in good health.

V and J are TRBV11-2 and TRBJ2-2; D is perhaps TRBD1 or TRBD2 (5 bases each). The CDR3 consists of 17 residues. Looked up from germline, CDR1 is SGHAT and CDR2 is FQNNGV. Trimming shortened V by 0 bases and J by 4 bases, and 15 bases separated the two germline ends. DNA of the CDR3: TGTGCCAGCAGCTTAGACACGTGGGGCGCGGGCACCGGGGAGCTGTTTTTT. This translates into CASSLDTWGAGTGELFF. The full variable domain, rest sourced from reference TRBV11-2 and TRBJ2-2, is EAGVAQSPRYKIIEKRQSVAFWCNPISGHATLYWYQQILGQGPKLLIQFQNNGVVDDSQLPKDRFSAERLKGVDSTLKIQPAKLEDSAVYLCASSLDTWGAGTGELFFGEGSRLTVL.

The CDR3 loop is CSALAANYGYTF. CDR3 sequence (DNA): TGCAGTGCCTTGGCGGCTAACTATGGCTACACCTTC. The chain is built from TRBV20-1 and TRBJ1-2; D is uncertain. Trimming took off 6 bases at V and 0 bases at J, with 8 bases between the two ends. The CDR3 runs 12 residues. Germline loops: CDR1 DFQATT, CDR2 SNEGSKA (reference sequence).

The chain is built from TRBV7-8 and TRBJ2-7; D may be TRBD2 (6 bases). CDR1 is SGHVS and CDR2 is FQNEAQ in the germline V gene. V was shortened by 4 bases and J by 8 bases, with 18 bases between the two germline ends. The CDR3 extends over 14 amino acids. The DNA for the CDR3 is TGTGCCAGCAGCTCCCCCCCCGGGGCGGGGAAGCAGTACTTC. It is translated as CASSSPPGAGKQYF.

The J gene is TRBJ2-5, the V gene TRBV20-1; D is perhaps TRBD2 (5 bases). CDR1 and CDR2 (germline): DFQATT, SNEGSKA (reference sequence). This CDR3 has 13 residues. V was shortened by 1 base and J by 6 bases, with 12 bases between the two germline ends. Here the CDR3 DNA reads TGCAGTGCTAGAGCCGGGGAAAGGAAGACCCAGTACTTC. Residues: CSARAGERKTQYF.

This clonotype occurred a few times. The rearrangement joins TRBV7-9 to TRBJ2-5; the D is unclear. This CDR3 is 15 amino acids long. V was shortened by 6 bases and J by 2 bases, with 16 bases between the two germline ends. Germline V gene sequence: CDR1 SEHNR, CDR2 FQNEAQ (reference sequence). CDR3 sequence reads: CASSHSQYLQETQYF. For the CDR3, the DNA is TGTGCCAGCAGTCACTCACAATACCTGCAAGAGACCCAGTACTTC.

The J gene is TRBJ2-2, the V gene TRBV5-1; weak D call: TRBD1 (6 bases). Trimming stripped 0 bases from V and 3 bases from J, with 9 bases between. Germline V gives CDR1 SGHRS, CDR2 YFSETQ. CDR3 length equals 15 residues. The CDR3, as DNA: TGCGCCAGCAGCTTGGAAAACAGGGACACCGGGGAGCTGTTTTTT. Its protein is CASSLENRDTGELFF. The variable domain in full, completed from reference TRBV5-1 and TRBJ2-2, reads KAGVTQTPRYLIKTRGQQVTLSCSPISGHRSVSWYQQTPGQGLQFLFEYFSETQRNKGNFPGRFSGRQFSNSRSEMNVSTLELGDSALYLCASSLENRDTGELFFGEGSRLTVL.

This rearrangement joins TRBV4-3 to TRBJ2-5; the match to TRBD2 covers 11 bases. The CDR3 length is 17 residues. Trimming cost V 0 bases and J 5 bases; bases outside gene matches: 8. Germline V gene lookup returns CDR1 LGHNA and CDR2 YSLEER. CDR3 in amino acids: CASSQDSGGALSETQYF. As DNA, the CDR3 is TGCGCCAGCAGCCAAGATAGCGGGGGGGCCTTGTCGGAGACCCAGTACTTC.

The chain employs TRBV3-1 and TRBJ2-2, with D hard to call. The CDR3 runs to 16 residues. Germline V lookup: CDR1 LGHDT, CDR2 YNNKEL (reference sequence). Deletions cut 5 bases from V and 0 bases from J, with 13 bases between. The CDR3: CASSTRAVANTGELFF. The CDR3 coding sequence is TGTGCCAGCAGCACCCGGGCAGTCGCGAACACCGGGGAGCTGTTTTTT.

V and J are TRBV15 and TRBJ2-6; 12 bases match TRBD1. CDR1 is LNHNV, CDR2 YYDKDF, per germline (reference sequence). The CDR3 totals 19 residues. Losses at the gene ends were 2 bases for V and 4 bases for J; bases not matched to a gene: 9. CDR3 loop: CATSRKLGQGARGANVLTF. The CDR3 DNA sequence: TGTGCCACCAGCAGAAAACTGGGACAGGGGGCGAGAGGGGCCAACGTCCTGACTTTC.

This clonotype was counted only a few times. CDR3 in amino acids: CASRRPEVDTQYF. The CDR3 nucleotides are TGTGCCAGCAGGAGGCCCGAGGTAGATACGCAGTATTTT. The chain has TRBV28 and TRBJ2-3; no reliable D call. V was shortened by 6 bases and J by 5 bases, with 12 bases between the two germline ends. Germline V gene lookup returns CDR1 MDHEN and CDR2 SYDVKM. CDR3 size: 13 residues.

CDR3 sequence reads: CASSFPLAGYNEQFF. CDR3 DNA: TGTGCCAGCAGTTTTCCACTAGCGGGATACAATGAGCAGTTCTTC. The chain joins TRBV27 to TRBJ2-1; 10 positions match TRBD2. Germline V gene sequence: CDR1 MNHEY, CDR2 SMNVEV (reference sequence). Trimming cost V 3 bases and J 4 bases; bases outside gene matches: 3. The CDR3 covers 15 residues.

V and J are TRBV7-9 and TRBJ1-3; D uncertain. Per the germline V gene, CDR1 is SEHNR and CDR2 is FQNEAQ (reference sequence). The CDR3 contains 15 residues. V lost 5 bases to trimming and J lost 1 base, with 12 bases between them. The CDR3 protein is CASSVPTDSGNTIYF. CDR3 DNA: TGTGCCAGCAGCGTACCGACTGATTCTGGAAACACCATATATTTT.

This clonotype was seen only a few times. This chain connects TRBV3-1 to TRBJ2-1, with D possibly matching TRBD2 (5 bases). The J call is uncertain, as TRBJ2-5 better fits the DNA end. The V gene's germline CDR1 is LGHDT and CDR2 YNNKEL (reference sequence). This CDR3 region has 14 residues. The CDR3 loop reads CASSLRDMEETQYF. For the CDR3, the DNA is TGTGCCAGCAGCCTCCGGGATATGGAAGAGACCCAGTACTTC.

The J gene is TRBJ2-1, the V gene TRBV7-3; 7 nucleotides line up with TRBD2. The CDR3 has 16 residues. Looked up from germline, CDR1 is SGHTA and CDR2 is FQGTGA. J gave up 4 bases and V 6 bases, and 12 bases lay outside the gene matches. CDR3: CASSPYRDYNYNEQFF. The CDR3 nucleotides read TGTGCCAGCAGTCCATACCGGGACTACAATTACAATGAGCAGTTCTTC.

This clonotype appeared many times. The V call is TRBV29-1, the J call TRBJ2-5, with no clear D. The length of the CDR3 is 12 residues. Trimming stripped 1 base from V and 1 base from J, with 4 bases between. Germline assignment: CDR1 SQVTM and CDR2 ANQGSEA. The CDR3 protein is CSVEVRQETQYF. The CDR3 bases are TGCAGCGTTGAAGTTCGCCAAGAGACCCAGTACTTC.

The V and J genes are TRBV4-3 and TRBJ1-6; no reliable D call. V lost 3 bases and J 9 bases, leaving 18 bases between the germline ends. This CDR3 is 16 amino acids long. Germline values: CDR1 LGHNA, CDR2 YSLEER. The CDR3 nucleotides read TGCGCCAGCAGCCAGCTCCTAGGACCTGGAGGTTCACCCCTCCACTTT. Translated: CASSQLLGPGGSPLHF.

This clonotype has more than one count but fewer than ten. The CDR3 region has the DNA TGTGCCAGCAGCTTAGTCACGTCCCAAGAGACCCAGTACTTC. Translating gives CASSLVTSQETQYF. The chain carries TRBV7-2 and TRBJ2-5; D unresolved. Deletions cut 1 base from V and 1 base from J, with 7 bases between. The CDR3 runs 14 residues. The germline V gene encodes CDR1 SGHTA and CDR2 FQGNSA.

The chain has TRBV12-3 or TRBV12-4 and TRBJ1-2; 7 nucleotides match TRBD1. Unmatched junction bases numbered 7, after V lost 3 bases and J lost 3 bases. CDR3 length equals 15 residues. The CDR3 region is CASSFWAGGDYGYTF. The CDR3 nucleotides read TGTGCCAGCAGTTTTTGGGCAGGGGGAGACTATGGCTACACCTTC.

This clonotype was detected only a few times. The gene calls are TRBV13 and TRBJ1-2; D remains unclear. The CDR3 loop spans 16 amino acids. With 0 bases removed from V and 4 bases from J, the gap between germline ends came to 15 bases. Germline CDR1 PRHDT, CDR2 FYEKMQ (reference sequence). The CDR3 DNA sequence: TGTGCCAGCAGCTTAGGTGGGCTGCAGACGCTCTATGGCTACACCTTC. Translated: CASSLGGLQTLYGYTF.

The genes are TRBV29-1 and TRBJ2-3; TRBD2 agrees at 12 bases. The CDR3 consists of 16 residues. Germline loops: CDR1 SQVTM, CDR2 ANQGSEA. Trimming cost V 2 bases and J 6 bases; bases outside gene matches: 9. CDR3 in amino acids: CSVEYMLAGGTDTQYF. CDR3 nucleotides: TGCAGCGTTGAATATATGCTAGCGGGAGGGACTGATACGCAGTATTTT.

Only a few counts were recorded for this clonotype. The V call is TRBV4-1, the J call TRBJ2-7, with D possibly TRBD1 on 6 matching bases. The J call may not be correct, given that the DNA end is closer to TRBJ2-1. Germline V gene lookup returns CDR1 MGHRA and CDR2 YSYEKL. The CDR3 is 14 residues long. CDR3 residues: CASNVGGARYEQFF. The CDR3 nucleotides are TGCGCCAGCAACGTAGGGGGAGCGAGGTATGAGCAGTTCTTC.

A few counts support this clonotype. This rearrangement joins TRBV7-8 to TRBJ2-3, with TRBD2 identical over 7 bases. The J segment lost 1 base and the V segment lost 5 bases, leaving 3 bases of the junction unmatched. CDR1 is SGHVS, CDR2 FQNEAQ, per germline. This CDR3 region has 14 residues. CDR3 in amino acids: CASSPSGRTDTQYF. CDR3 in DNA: TGTGCCAGCAGCCCTAGCGGCCGCACAGATACGCAGTATTTT.

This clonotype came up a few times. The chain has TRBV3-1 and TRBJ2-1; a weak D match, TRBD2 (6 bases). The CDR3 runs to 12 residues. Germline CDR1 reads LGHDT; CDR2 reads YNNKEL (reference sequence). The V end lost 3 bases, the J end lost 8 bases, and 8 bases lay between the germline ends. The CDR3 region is CASSQREDEQFF. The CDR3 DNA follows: TGTGCCAGCAGCCAGAGGGAGGATGAGCAGTTCTTC.

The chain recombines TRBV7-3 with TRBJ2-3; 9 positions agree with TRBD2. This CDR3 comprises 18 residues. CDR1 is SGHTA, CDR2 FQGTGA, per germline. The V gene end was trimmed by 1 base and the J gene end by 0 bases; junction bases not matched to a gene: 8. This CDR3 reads CASSLIGPTSGSTDTQYF. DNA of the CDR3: TGTGCCAGCAGCTTAATAGGGCCGACTAGCGGAAGCACAGATACGCAGTATTTT. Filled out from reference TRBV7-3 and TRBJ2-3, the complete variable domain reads GAGVSQTPSNKVTEKGKYVELRCDPISGHTALYWYRQSLGQGPEFLIYFQGTGAADDSGLPNDRFFAVRPEGSVSTLKIQRTERGDSAVYLCASSLIGPTSGSTDTQYFGPGTRLTVL.

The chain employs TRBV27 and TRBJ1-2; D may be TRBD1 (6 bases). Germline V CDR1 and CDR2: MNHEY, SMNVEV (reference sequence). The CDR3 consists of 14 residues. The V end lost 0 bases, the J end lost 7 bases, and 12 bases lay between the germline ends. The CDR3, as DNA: TGTGCCAGCAGTTTATCCGGGGGCAGGACTGGCTACACCTTC. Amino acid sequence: CASSLSGGRTGYTF.

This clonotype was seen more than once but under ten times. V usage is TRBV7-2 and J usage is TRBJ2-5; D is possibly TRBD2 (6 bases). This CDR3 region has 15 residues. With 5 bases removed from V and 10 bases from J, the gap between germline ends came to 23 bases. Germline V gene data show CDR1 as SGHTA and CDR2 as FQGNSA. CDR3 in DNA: TGTGCCAGCAGCGTAGGGACTCAGCGGTCAGTCCTCCAGTACTTC. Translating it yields CASSVGTQRSVLQYF.

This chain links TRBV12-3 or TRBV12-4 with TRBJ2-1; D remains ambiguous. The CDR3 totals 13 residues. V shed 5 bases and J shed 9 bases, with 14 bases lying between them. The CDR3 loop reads CASSHATTPEQFF. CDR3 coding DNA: TGTGCCAGCAGTCACGCGACCACGCCTGAGCAGTTCTTC.